This T cell receptor (beta chain) was captured by sequencing in a study of blood T cell repertoires in COVID-19. In the study overall: Among Cohort 3 donors, those recovered had two negative PCRs, clearance, or symptom resolution.

Data came from immunoSEQ multiplex PCR; TCRdb stores just in-frame clones and leaves some out. The sample shows under 150,000 clones, over 75% of them seen only once. Each participant's cohort was designated according to participant-reported clinical history. CDR3 length: 11 residues. J was trimmed by 13 bases and V by 3 bases; bases with no gene match: 3. Germline assignment: CDR1 SEHNR and CDR2 FQNEAQ (reference sequence). Sequencing used PBMCs or T cells enriched from blood (not recorded which). The rearrangement links TRBV7-9 to TRBJ1-2; TRBD1 matches 9 bases. This receptor was identified in a man aged 45-60 years in a cohort exposed to, infected with or recovered from COVID-19 (not recorded which). For the CDR3, the DNA is TGTGCCAGCAGCTTGGGACAGGGAGTCACCTTC. Protein: CASSLGQGVTF.